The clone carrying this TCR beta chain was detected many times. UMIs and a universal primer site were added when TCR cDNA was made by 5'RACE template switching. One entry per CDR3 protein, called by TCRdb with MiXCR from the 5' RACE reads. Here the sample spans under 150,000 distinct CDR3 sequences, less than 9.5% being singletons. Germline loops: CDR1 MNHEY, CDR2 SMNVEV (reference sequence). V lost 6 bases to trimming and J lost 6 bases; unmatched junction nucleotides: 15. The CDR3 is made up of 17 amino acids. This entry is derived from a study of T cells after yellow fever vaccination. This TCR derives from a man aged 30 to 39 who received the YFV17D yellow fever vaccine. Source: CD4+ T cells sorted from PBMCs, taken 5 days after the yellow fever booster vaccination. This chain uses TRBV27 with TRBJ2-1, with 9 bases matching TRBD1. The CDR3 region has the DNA TGTGCCAGCAGAGCTCCCCCGGGACAGGGTGCCCTCAATGAGCAGTTCTTC. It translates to CASRAPPGQGALNEQFF.